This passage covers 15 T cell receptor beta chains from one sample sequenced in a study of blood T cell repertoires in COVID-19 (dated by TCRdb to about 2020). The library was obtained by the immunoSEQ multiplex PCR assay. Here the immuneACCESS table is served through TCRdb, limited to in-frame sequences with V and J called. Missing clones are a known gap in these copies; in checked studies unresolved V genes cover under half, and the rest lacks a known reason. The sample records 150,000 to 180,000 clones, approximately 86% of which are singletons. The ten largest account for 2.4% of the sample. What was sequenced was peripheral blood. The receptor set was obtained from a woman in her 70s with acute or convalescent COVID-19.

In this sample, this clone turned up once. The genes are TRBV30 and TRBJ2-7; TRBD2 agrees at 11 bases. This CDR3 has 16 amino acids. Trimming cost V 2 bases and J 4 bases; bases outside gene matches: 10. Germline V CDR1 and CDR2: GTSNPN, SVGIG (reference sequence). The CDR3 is CAWSSAGTSGLYEQYF. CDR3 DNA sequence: TGTGCCTGGAGTAGTGCCGGGACTAGCGGACTATACGAGCAGTACTTC.

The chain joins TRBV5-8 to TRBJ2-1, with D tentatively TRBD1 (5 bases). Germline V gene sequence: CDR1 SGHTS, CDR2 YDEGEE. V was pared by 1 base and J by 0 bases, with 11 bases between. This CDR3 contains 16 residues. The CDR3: CASSLYKGISYNEQFF. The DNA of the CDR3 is TGTGCCAGCAGCTTGTACAAGGGGATCTCCTACAATGAGCAGTTCTTC.

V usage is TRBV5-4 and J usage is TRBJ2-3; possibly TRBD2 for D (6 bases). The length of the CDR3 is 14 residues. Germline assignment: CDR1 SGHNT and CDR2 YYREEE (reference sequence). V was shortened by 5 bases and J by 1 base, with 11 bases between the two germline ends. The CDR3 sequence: CASSPSSGTDTQYF. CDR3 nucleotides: TGTGCCAGCAGTCCCTCTAGCGGCACAGATACGCAGTATTTT.

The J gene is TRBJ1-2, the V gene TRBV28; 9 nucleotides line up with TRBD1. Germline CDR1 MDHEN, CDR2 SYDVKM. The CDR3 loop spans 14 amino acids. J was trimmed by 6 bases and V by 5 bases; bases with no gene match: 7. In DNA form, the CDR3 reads TGTGCCAGCAGTCCGGGACAGGGTGTCGATGGCTACACCTTC. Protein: CASSPGQGVDGYTF.

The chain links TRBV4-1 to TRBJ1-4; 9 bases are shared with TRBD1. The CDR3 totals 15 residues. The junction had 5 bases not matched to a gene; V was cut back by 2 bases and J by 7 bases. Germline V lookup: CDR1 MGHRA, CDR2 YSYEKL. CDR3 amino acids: CASSQLGQGGEKLFF. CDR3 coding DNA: TGCGCCAGCAGCCAACTGGGACAGGGCGGTGAAAAACTGTTTTTT.

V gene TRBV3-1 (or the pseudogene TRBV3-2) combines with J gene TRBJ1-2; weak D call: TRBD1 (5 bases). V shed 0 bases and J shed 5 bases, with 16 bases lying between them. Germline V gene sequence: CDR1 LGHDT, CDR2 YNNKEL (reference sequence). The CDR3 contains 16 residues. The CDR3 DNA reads TGTGCCAGCAGCCAAGATGGGAGGGGAGGTGGATATGGCTACACCTTC. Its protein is CASSQDGRGGGYGYTF.

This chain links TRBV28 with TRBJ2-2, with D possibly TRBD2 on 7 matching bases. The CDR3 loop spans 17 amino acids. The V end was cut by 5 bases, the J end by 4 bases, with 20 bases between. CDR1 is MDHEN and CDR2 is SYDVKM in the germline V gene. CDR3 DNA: TGTGCCAGCAGTCGCCTGGGGGGGCCTTCAAGCACCGGGGAGCTGTTTTTT. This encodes CASSRLGGPSSTGELFF.

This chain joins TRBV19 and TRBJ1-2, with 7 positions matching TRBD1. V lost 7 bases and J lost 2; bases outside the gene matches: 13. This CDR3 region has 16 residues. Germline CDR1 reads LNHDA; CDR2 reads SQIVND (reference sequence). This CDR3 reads CASTPGTVRRNYGYTF. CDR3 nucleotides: TGTGCCAGTACCCCCGGGACAGTACGTCGGAACTATGGCTACACCTTC.

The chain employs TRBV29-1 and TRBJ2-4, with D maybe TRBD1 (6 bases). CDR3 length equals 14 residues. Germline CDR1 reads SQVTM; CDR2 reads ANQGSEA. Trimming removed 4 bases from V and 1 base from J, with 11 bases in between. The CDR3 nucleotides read TGCAGCGTTGCACAGGGAAGCGCCAAAAACATTCAGTACTTC. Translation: CSVAQGSAKNIQYF.

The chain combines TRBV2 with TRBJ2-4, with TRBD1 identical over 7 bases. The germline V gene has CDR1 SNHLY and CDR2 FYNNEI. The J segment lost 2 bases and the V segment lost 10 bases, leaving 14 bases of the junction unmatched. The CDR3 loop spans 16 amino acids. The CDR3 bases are TGTGCCACCAACCCCACAGGGGCTGGAACCAAAAACATTCAGTACTTC. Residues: CATNPTGAGTKNIQYF.

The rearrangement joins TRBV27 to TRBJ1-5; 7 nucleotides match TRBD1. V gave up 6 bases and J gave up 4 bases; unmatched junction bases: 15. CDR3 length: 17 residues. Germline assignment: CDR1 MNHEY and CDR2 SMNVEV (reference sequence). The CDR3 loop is CASRPFPRGPGNQPQHF. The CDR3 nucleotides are TGTGCCAGCAGGCCCTTCCCTAGGGGGCCAGGTAATCAGCCCCAGCATTTT.

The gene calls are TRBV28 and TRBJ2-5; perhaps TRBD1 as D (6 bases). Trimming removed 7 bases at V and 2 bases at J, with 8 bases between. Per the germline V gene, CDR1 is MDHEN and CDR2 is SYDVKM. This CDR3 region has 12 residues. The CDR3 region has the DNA TGTGCCAGCATGGGGGCACAAGAGACCCAGTACTTC. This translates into CASMGAQETQYF. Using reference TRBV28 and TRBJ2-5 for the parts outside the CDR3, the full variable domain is DVKVTQSSRYLVKRTGEKVFLECVQDMDHENMFWYRQDPGLGLRLIYFSYDVKMKEKGDIPEGYSVSREKKERFSLILESASTNQTSMYLCASMGAQETQYFGPGTRLLVL.

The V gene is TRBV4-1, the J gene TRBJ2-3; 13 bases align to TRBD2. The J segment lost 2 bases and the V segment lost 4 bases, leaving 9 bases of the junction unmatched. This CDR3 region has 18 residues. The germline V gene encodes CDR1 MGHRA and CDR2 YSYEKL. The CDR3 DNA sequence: TGCGCCAGCAGCCTCGGACTAGCGGGGGTACTATTCACAGATACGCAGTATTTT. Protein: CASSLGLAGVLFTDTQYF.

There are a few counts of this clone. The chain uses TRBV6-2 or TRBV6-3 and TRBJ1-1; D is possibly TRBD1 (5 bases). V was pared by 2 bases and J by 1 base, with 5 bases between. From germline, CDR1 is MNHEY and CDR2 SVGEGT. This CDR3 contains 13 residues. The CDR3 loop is CASSYDRNTEAFF. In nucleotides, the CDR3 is TGTGCCAGCAGTTACGACAGGAACACTGAAGCTTTCTTT.

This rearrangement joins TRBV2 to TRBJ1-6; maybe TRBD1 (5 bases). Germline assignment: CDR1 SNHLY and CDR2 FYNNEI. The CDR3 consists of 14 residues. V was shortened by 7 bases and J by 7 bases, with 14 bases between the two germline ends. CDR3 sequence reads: CASKRGLTNSPLHF. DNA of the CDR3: TGTGCCAGCAAGAGGGGACTTACCAATTCACCCCTCCACTTT.